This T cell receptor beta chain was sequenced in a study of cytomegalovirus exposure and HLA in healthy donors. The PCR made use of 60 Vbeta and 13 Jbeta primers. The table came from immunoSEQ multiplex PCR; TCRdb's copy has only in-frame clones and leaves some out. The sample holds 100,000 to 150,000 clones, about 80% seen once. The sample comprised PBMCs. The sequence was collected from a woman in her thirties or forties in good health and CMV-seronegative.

CDR3 nucleotide sequence: TGTGCCAGCAGCCTAGAGGGCCCCTCATACAATGAGCAGTTCTTC. Its protein is CASSLEGPSYNEQFF. The rearrangement joins TRBV27 to TRBJ2-1, with TRBD2 as a possible D gene (5 bases). V lost 6 bases to trimming and J lost 4 bases, with 16 bases between them. Germline V gene data show CDR1 as MNHEY and CDR2 as SMNVEV (reference sequence). The CDR3 length is 15 residues.